This entry is about one T cell receptor (beta chain). This clonotype has at least ten counts. Its antigen is not yet known. No base-level quality is on record; no much larger clone is a single base apart. The data originate from a study of neurological immune-mediated disorders (dated by TCRdb to between 2018 and 2021). In terms of the full investigation: Peripheral blood TCR-beta repertoires from patients with HTLV-I-associated myelopathy (HAM/TSP), patients with multiple sclerosis, and healthy controls were compared in the study using UMI-based sequencing. The 95 to 120 TCR-beta libraries included longitudinal samples, technical triplicates and paired sorted CD4+ and CD8+ T-cell subsets alongside PBMC samples. Longitudinal HAM/TSP donors and healthy donors each had 3 time-points at intervals of 3-40 months. The cohort comprised approximately 67 subjects: around 15 HAM/TSP patients, approximately 34 multiple sclerosis patients and about 20 healthy controls.

cDNA was synthesized by template-switch 5'RACE using a primer carrying a 10-nucleotide random unique molecular identifier by which each TCR transcript was tagged. Every sequencing run yielded over 200 million TCR-beta sequences covering 15-18 subjects. The RNeasy kit was used to extract total RNA. Using the KAPA Real-time Library Amplification kit, TCR-beta VDJ regions were amplified with primers for the TCR constant region and the 5'RACE anchor. A first PCR added sample indexes and Illumina adaptors, and a second PCR then raised library yield. The roughly 650 bp TCR product was size-selected on a 2% E-gel SizeSelection system after Ampure bead purification. Library quality was checked on a Bioanalyzer, concentration was measured with Qubit, and libraries were quantified with the Kapa Library Quantification kit before pooling. Libraries were sequenced paired-end 2 x 150 bp on an Illumina HiSeq 2500. To increase sequence diversity, about 25-30% phiX was spiked into each library pool. The original methods were these. Quality-filtered reads were processed with the UMI-based MiGEC pipeline, which removed over 75% of raw TCR sequences during error correction. IMGT germline references were used for aligning VDJ genes, and each clonotype was defined as a unique CDR3 amino acid sequence together with its V-J genes. Clonal expansion, Shannon diversity, and CDR3 relatedness (CalcPairwiseDistances, ClusterSamples) were evaluated with VDJtools, and phylogenetic trees were built with CLCbio workbench. A clone was classed as expanded if it had 8 or more unique UMIs, a cutoff based on coefficient-of-variation modelling across technical triplicates. TCRdb applied fastp at Q25 and MiXCR to the public reads, then kept only in-frame beta chains. Every entry covers one CDR3 protein and lists the most common genes and DNA from its rows. The V and J calls were not made by the authors but by TCRdb's processing. This sample lists about 60,000 distinct CDR3 sequences; around a tenth were detected once. 12% of the sample rests with the top ten.

This specimen's time point label, per the study, means: longitudinal time-point 2. Healthy controls were blood bank volunteers in Maryland, USA. For unsorted PBMC libraries, 2 million PBMCs were used after storage in RNAlater at -80 degrees C until RNA extraction. Peripheral blood was subjected to Ficoll-Hypaque density gradient centrifugation to isolate PBMCs, which were then cryopreserved in liquid nitrogen. The CDR1 and CDR2 encoded by the germline V gene (reference sequence) are DFQATT and SNEGSKA. V gives up 4 bases and J gives up 1 base, and the segment between their germline ends measures 1 base. Inclusive of the bounding cysteine and phenylalanine, the CDR3 is 10 residues long. Here the CDR3 DNA is all that survives: 30 bases in frame from base 1. What the study reported, not specific to this receptor: The highest TCR clonal expansion was observed in HAM/TSP patients, whereas the lowest was observed in MS patients, even when compared with healthy controls. No identical CDR3 amino acid sequences were shared among expanded clones across subjects, suggesting private TCR-beta repertoires in all groups.

The TCR sequence derives from a man aged 25-40 years in good health. Recombination linked TRBV20-1 to TRBJ2-5, with no reliable assignment of the D segment. Sample: PBMCs. The CDR3 protein is CSAIQETQYF. The bases are TGCAGTGCTATCCAAGAGACCCAGTACTTC.